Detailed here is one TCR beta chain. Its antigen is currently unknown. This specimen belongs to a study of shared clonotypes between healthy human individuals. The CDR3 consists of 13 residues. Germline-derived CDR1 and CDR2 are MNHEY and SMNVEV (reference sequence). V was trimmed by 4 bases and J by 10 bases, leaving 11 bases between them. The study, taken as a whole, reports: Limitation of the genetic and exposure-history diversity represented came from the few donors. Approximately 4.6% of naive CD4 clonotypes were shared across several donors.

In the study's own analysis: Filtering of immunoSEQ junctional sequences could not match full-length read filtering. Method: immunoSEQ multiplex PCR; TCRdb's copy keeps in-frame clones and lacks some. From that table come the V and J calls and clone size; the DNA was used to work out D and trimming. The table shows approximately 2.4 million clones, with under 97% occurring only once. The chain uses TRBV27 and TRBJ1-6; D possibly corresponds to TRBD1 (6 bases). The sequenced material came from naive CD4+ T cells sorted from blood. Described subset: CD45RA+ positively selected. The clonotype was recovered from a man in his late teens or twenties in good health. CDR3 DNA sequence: TGTGCCAGCAGTTACAGGGTAGTCTCACCCCTCCACTTT. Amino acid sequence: CASSYRVVSPLHF.